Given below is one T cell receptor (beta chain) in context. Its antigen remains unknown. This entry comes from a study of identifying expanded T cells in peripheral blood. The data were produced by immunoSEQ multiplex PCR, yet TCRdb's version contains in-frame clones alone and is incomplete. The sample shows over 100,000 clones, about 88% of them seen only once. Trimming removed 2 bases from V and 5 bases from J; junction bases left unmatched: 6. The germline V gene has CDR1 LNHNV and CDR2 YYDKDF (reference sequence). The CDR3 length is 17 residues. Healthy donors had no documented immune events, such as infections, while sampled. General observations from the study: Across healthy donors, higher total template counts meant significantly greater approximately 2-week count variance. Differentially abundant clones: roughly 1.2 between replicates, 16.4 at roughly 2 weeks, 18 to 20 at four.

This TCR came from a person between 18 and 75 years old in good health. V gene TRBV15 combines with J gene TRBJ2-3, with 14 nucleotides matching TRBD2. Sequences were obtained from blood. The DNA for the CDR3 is TGTGCCACCAGCAGACCGGGACTAGCGGGAGCGGGAGATACGCAGTATTTT. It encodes CATSRPGLAGAGDTQYF.